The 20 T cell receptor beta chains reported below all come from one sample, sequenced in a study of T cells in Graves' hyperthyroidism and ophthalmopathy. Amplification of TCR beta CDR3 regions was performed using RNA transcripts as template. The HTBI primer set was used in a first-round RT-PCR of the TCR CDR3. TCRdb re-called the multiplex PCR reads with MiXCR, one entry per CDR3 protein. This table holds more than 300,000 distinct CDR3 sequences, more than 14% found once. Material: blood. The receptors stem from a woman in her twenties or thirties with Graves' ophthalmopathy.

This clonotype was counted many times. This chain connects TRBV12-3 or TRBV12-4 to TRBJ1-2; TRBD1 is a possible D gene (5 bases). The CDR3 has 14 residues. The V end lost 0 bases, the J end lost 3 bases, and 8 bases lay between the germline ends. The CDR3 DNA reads TGTGCCAGCAGTTTAGCGGGCAGGGACTATGGCTACACCTTC. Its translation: CASSLAGRDYGYTF.

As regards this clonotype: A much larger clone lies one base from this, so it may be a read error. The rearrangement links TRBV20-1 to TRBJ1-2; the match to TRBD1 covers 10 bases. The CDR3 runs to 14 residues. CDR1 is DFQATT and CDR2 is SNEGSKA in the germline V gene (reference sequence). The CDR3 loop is CSASLSTGGYCYTF. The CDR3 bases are TGCAGTGCTAGCCTCTCGACAGGGGGCTATTGCTACACCTTC.

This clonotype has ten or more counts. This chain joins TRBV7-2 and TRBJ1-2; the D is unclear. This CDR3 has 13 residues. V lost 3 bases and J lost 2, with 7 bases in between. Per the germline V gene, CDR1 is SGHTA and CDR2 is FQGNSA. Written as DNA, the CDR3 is TGTGCCAGCAGCTTTTGGCAGAACTATGGCTACACCTTC. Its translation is CASSFWQNYGYTF.

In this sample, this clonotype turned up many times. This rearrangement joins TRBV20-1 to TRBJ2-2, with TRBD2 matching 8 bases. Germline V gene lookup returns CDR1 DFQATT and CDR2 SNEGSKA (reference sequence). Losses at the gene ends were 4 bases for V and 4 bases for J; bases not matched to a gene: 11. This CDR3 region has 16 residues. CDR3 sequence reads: CSAKGRAGDGTGELFF. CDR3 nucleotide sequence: TGCAGTGCTAAAGGGCGAGCGGGAGATGGCACCGGGGAGCTGTTTTTT.

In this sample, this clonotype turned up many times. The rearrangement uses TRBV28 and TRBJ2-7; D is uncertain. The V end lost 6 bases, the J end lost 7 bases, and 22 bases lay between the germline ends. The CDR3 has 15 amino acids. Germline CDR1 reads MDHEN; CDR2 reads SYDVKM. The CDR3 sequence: CASRQLIGTLVEQYF. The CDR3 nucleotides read TGTGCCAGCAGGCAACTTATCGGCACCCTGGTGGAGCAGTACTTC.

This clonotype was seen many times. The CDR3 sequence: CASSPLRVDNSPLHF. The CDR3 coding sequence is TGTGCCAGCTCACCACTCAGGGTGGATAATTCACCCCTCCACTTT. The chain recombines TRBV18 with TRBJ1-6; a possible D gene is TRBD1 (5 bases). The V end was cut by 1 base, the J end by 5 bases, with 9 bases between. The CDR3 spans 15 residues. Germline CDR1 KGHSH, CDR2 LQKENI.

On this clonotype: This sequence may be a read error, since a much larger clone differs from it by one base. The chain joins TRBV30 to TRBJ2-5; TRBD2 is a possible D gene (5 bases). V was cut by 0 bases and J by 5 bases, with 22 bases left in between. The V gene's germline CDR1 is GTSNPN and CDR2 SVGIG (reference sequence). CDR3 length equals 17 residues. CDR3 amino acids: CAWSVPPRRRRWETQYF. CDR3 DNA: TGTGCCTGGAGTGTACCCCCGAGACGGAGGAGGTGGGAGACCCAGTACTTC.

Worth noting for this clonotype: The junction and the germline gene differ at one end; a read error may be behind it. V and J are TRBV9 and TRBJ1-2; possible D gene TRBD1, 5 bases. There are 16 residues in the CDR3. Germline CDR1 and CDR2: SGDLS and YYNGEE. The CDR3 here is CASSVAGDLTSYGCTF. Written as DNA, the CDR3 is TGTGCCAGCAGCGTAGCCGGGGACTTAACATCCTATGGCTGCACCTTC.

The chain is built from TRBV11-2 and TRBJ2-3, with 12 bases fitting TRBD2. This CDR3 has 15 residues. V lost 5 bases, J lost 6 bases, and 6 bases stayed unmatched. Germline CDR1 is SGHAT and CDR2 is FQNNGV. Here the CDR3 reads CASSPTGLAGDTQYF. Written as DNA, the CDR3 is TGTGCCAGCAGCCCAACCGGACTAGCGGGGGATACGCAGTATTTT.

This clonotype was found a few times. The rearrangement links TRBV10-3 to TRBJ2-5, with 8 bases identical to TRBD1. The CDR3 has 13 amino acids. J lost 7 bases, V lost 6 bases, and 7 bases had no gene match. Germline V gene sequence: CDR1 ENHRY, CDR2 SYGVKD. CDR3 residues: CAISLTGAGTQYF. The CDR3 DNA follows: TGTGCCATCAGCCTGACAGGGGCGGGGACCCAGTACTTC.

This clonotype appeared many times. CDR3 in DNA: TGTGCCAGCAGTTATTGGGGGCCATCCTACAATGAGCAGTTCTTC. Encoded protein: CASSYWGPSYNEQFF. The chain employs TRBV6-2 or TRBV6-3 and TRBJ2-1; TRBD1 might be the D (6 bases). Germline V gene sequence: CDR1 MNHEY, CDR2 SVGEGT. The CDR3 is made up of 15 amino acids. Trimming removed 3 bases at V and 1 base at J, with 10 bases between.

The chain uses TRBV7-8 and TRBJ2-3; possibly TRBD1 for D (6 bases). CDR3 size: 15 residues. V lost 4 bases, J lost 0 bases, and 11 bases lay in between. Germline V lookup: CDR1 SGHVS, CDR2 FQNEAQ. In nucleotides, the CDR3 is TGTGCCAGCAGCTCTGGGACACTAAGCACAGATACGCAGTATTTT. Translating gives CASSSGTLSTDTQYF.

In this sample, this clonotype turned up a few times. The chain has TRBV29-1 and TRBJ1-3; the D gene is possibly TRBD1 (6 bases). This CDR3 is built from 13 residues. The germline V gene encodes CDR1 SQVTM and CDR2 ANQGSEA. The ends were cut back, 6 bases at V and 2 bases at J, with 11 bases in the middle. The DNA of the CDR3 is TGCAGCGTGTCACAGGGAACTGGAAACACCATATATTTT. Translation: CSVSQGTGNTIYF.

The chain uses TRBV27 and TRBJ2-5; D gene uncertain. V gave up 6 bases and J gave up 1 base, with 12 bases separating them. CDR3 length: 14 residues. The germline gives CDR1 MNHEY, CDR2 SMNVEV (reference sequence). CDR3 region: CASRLTGTQETQYF. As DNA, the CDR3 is TGTGCCAGCAGGCTGACGGGCACCCAAGAGACCCAGTACTTC.

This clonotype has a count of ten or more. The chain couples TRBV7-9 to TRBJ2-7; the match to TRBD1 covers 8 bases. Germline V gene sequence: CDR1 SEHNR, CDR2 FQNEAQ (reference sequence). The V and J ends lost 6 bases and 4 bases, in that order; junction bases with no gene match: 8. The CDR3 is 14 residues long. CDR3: CASRFGDRPYEQYF. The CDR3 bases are TGTGCCAGCAGATTTGGGGACAGGCCGTACGAGCAGTACTTC.

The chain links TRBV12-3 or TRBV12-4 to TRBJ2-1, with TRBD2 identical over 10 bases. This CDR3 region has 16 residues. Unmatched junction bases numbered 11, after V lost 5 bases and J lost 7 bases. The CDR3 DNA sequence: TGTGCCAGCAGTCCATTCTTAGCGGGGGGCTATAATGAGCAGTTCTTC. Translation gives CASSPFLAGGYNEQFF.

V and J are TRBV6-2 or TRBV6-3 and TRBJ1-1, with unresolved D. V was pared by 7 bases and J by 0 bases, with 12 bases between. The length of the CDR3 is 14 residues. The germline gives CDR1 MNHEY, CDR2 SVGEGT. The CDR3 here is CASNLLRMNTEAFF. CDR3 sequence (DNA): TGTGCCAGCAACCTTCTTCGGATGAACACTGAAGCTTTCTTT.

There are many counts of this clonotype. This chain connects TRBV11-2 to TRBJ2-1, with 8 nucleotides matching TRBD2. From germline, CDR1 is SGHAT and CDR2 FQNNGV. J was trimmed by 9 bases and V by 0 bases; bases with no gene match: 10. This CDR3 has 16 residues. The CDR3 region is CASSLDHASGWFEQFF. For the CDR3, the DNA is TGTGCCAGCAGCTTAGATCATGCTAGCGGGTGGTTTGAGCAGTTCTTC. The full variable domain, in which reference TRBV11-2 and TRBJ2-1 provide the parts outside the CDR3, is EAGVAQSPRYKIIEKRQSVAFWCNPISGHATLYWYQQILGQGPKLLIQFQNNGVVDDSQLPKDRFSAERLKGVDSTLKIQPAKLEDSAVYLCASSLDHASGWFEQFFGPGTRLTVL.

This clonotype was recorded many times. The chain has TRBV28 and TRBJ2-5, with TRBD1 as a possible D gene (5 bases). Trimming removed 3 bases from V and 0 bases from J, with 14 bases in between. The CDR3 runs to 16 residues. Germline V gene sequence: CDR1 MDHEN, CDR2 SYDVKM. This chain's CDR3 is CASSLQQAVYQETQYF. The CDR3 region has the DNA TGTGCCAGCAGTTTGCAACAGGCCGTGTACCAAGAGACCCAGTACTTC.

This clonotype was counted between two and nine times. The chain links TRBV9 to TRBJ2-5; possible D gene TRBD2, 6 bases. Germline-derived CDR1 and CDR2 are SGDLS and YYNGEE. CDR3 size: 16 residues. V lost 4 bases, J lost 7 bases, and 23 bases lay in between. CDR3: CASSQEGTPAVGTQYF. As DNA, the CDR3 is TGTGCCAGCAGCCAAGAAGGGACTCCAGCGGTGGGGACCCAGTACTTC. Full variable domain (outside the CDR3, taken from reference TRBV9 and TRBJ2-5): DSGVTQTPKHLITATGQRVTLRCSPRSGDLSVYWYQQSLDQGLQFLIQYYNGEERAKGNILERFSAQQFPDLHSELNLSSLELGDSALYFCASSQEGTPAVGTQYFGPGTRLLVL.